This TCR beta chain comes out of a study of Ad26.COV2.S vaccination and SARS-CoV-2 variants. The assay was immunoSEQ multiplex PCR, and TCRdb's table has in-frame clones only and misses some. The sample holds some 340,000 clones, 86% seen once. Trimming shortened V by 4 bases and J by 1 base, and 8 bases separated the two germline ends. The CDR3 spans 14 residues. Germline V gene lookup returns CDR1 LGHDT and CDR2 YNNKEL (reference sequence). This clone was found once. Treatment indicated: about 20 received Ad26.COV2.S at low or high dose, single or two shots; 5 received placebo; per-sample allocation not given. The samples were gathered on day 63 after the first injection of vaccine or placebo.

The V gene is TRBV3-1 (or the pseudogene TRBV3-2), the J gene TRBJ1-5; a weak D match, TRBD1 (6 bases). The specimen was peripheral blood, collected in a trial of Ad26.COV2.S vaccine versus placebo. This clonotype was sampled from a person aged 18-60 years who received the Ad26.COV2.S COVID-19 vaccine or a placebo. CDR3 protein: CASSPQGSNQPQHF. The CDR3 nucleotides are TGTGCCAGCAGCCCCCAGGGGAGCAATCAGCCCCAGCATTTT.